A single sample gave rise to the 24 T cell receptor beta chains below, sequenced in a study of T cells in Graves' hyperthyroidism and ophthalmopathy. RNA transcripts gave rise to amplified TCR beta CDR3 regions. TCR CDR3 underwent first-round RT-PCR with the HTBI primer set. TCRdb reprocessed the multiplex PCR reads via MiXCR and lists one record per CDR3 protein. Of a few hundred thousand distinct CDR3 sequences in the sample, roughly 20% are singletons; the top ten hold 35% to 50%. The sample taken for sequencing was blood. The receptors derive from a man aged 18-30 years with Graves' ophthalmopathy.

This clonotype was detected only a few times. This rearrangement joins TRBV18 to TRBJ1-5; D call uncertain. CDR1 is KGHSH and CDR2 is LQKENI in the germline V gene. CDR3 length equals 14 residues. Trimming left V 0 bases short and J 7 bases short, with 10 bases between. This chain's CDR3 is CASSPPEGTQPQHF. DNA of the CDR3: TGTGCCAGCTCACCACCGGAAGGTACCCAGCCCCAGCATTTT. The full variable domain, with the rest looked up from reference TRBV18 and TRBJ1-5, is NAGVMQNPRHLVRRRGQEARLRCSPMKGHSHVYWYRQLPEEGLKFMVYLQKENIIDESGMPKERFSAEFPKEGPSILRIQQVVRGDSAAYFCASSPPEGTQPQHFGDGTRLSIL.

As for this clonotype: An end of the junction does not agree with germline; a read error may underlie this. The rearrangement links TRBV6-9 to TRBJ2-3; 10 positions match TRBD2. CDR1 is MNHGY, CDR2 SVAAGI, per germline. The CDR3 has 16 amino acids. DNA for the CDR3: TGTGCCAGCAGTGATTCTAGCGGGGGAGGGGCAGATACGCAGTATTTT. Its translation: CASSDSSGGGADTQYF.

This clonotype has ten or more counts. CDR3 nucleotide sequence: TGTGCCAGCAGTCCGGGAGCGGGGACCGGCACAGATACGCAGTATTTT. This sequence encodes CASSPGAGTGTDTQYF. The V call is TRBV11-2, the J call TRBJ2-3, with TRBD2 identical over 7 bases. The CDR3 is made up of 16 amino acids. The V segment lost 6 bases and the J segment 1 base; nucleotides outside the gene matches: 10. From germline, CDR1 is SGHAT and CDR2 FQNNGV.

This clonotype was found a few times. V is TRBV11-2 and J is TRBJ1-1; TRBD1 agrees at 11 bases. Looked up from germline, CDR1 is SGHAT and CDR2 is FQNNGV. J was trimmed by 7 bases and V by 5 bases; bases with no gene match: 6. This CDR3 has 14 residues. Here the CDR3 DNA reads TGTGCCAGCAGCGGCCAGGACAGGGGGCTTGAAGCTTTCTTT. Its protein is CASSGQDRGLEAFF.

A note on this clonotype: A much larger clone sits a single nucleotide away, making a read error possible. The V call is TRBV11-2, the J call TRBJ1-1, with unresolved D. CDR1 is SGHAT, CDR2 FQNNGV, per germline. The CDR3 covers 18 residues. Deletions cut 4 bases from V and 10 bases from J, with 31 bases between. The CDR3 region is CASSSPIGRAASPPGAFF. CDR3 sequence (DNA): TGTGCCAGCAGCTCCCCCATAGGGAGGGCAGCTTCACCACCGGGAGCTTTCTTT.

The sample holds many counts of this clonotype. The genes are TRBV20-1 and TRBJ1-2; unclear D gene. This CDR3 has 12 amino acids. Germline CDR1 and CDR2: DFQATT and SNEGSKA (reference sequence). With 0 bases removed from V and 8 bases from J, the gap between germline ends came to 10 bases. The CDR3 is CSARDPGFGYTF. The CDR3 DNA reads TGCAGTGCTAGAGATCCGGGGTTCGGCTACACCTTC.

This clonotype came up many times. The chain combines TRBV7-9 with TRBJ1-4; 7 bases align to TRBD1. J gave up 3 bases and V 6 bases, and 4 bases lay outside the gene matches. The CDR3 totals 14 residues. Germline V gene sequence: CDR1 SEHNR, CDR2 FQNEAQ (reference sequence). Here the CDR3 DNA reads TGTGCCAGCAGTCTGGGGACAGCTAATGAAAAACTGTTTTTT. It encodes CASSLGTANEKLFF.

This sequence joins TRBV5-4 and TRBJ2-7; 8 nucleotides match TRBD1. The CDR3 has 14 residues. Germline lookup yields CDR1 SGHNT and CDR2 YYREEE (reference sequence). V was pared by 0 bases and J by 7 bases, with 6 bases of the junction left unmatched. CDR3 in DNA: TGTGCCAGCAGCTTGGGAGGACAGGGCCGGGAGCAGTACTTC. Its translation is CASSLGGQGREQYF.

The table lists this clonotype with many counts. This rearrangement joins TRBV6-1 to TRBJ1-1, with 7 bases that match TRBD1. The germline V gene encodes CDR1 MNHNS and CDR2 SASEGT. The junction had 5 bases not matched to a gene; V was cut back by 3 bases and J by 1 base. This CDR3 has 15 amino acids. In DNA form, the CDR3 reads TGTGCCAGCAGTGAGAGGCGACAGGGGAACACTGAAGCTTTCTTT. Amino acids: CASSERRQGNTEAFF.

This clonotype was recorded many times. The rearrangement links TRBV7-3 to TRBJ2-3; the D is unclear. Trimming cost V 1 base and J 2 bases, with 7 bases left between them. The CDR3 totals 14 residues. Germline-derived CDR1 and CDR2 are SGHTA and FQGTGA. The DNA for the CDR3 is TGTGCCAGCAGCTTAAGTCTCCCCACAGATACGCAGTATTTT. Translation gives CASSLSLPTDTQYF.

CDR3 coding DNA: TGTGCCAGCAGCACCCAAGGGAGATATGGTACTGAAGCTTTCTTT. Translated, it gives CASSTQGRYGTEAFF. The rearrangement links TRBV9 to TRBJ1-1; D not resolved. The germline V gene has CDR1 SGDLS and CDR2 YYNGEE. This CDR3 has 15 residues. Deletions cut 4 bases from V and 5 bases from J, with 18 bases between.

At least ten counts were recorded for this clonotype. CDR3 bases: TGTGCCAGCAGTCCGAGTTTGGGGGGCTTGTACAATGAGCAGTTCTTC. The encoded protein is CASSPSLGGLYNEQFF. The V call is TRBV7-3, the J call TRBJ2-1; possibly TRBD1 or TRBD2 for D (6 bases each). The CDR3 has 16 residues. V was clipped by 6 bases and J by 4 bases, with 19 bases between them. Germline V CDR1 and CDR2: SGHTA, FQGTGA.

The chain has TRBV24-1 and TRBJ2-7; D remains unclear. Germline V gene lookup returns CDR1 KGHDR and CDR2 SFDVKD. This CDR3 region has 12 residues. Trimming left V 9 bases short and J 2 bases short, with 10 bases between. CDR3 sequence: CATGQEPYEQYF. The CDR3 DNA follows: TGTGCCACCGGGCAGGAGCCCTACGAGCAGTACTTC.

This rearrangement joins TRBV2 to TRBJ2-5; 13 bases fit TRBD2. This CDR3 is built from 17 residues. Trimming took 7 bases from V and 5 from J; bases not matched to a gene: 13. Germline values: CDR1 SNHLY, CDR2 FYNNEI. The CDR3 reads CASTILAGGPMEETQYF. CDR3 sequence (DNA): TGTGCCAGCACCATACTAGCGGGGGGGCCCATGGAGGAGACCCAGTACTTC.

This chain connects TRBV27 to TRBJ1-1; tentatively, D is TRBD1 (5 bases). Germline assignment: CDR1 MNHEY and CDR2 SMNVEV (reference sequence). This CDR3 contains 16 residues. Trimming pared 5 bases from V and 1 base from J, leaving 17 bases between. CDR3 loop: CASSPFFWGGNTEAFF. CDR3 DNA: TGTGCCAGCAGTCCCTTTTTCTGGGGGGGGAACACTGAAGCTTTCTTT.

The chain employs TRBV5-1 and TRBJ2-2, with D perhaps TRBD2 (6 bases). This CDR3 is built from 15 residues. Trimming shortened V by 2 bases and J by 7 bases, and 15 bases separated the two germline ends. Germline CDR1 and CDR2: SGHRS and YFSETQ. The DNA for the CDR3 is TGCGCCAGCAGCTTACGGGAGCTTCGAGGCGGGGAGCTGTTTTTT. Its translation is CASSLRELRGGELFF.

This clonotype was detected a few times. The rearrangement uses TRBV7-9 and TRBJ1-6; D call uncertain. Between the trimmed V and J ends, which lost 2 bases and 11 bases, there was a span of 19 bases. CDR1 and CDR2 (germline): SEHNR, FQNEAQ (reference sequence). The CDR3 consists of 16 residues. The CDR3 DNA follows: TGTGCCAGCAGCTTATCTACGGCCCCCCCGGCTCCACCCCTCCACTTT. It specifies CASSLSTAPPAPPLHF.

The gene calls are TRBV7-3 and TRBJ2-3; D may be TRBD1 (8 bases). V lost 5 bases and J 0 bases, leaving 12 bases between the germline ends. The CDR3 has 15 residues. The germline gives CDR1 SGHTA, CDR2 FQGTGA. In DNA, the CDR3 is TGTGCCAGCAGCGGACAGGGAGGGAGCACAGATACGCAGTATTTT. Amino acids: CASSGQGGSTDTQYF.

This clonotype came up a few times. This CDR3 reads CASSAGRGNAGELFF. CDR3 bases: TGTGCCAGCAGCGCGGGCCGGGGAAACGCCGGGGAGCTGTTTTTT. The rearrangement joins TRBV7-3 to TRBJ2-2; tentative D call: TRBD2 (5 bases). Germline CDR1 and CDR2: SGHTA and FQGTGA. V lost 5 bases, J lost 6 bases, and 16 bases lay in between. This CDR3 is 15 amino acids long.

V gene TRBV28 combines with J gene TRBJ2-1; 11 nucleotides agree with TRBD2. Looked up from germline, CDR1 is MDHEN and CDR2 is SYDVKM. CDR3 length equals 14 residues. V gave up 8 bases and J gave up 7 bases; unmatched junction bases: 7. CDR3 sequence reads: CASLLAGGKNEQFF. The CDR3 bases are TGTGCCAGCCTCCTAGCGGGGGGTAAAAATGAGCAGTTCTTC.

At least ten counts were recorded for this clonotype. The chain combines TRBV2 with TRBJ1-5; possible D gene TRBD1, 5 bases. This CDR3 spans 15 amino acids. Germline CDR1 and CDR2: SNHLY and FYNNEI. Trimming shortened V by 7 bases and J by 1 base, and 14 bases separated the two germline ends. DNA for the CDR3: TGTGCCAGCACACGGCAGGGAGGAAGCAATCAGCCCCAGCATTTT. Translated: CASTRQGGSNQPQHF.

This sequence joins TRBV6-2 or TRBV6-3 and TRBJ2-3; D might be TRBD1 (6 bases). The CDR3 spans 14 residues. With 6 bases removed from V and 4 bases from J, the gap between germline ends came to 14 bases. The germline CDR1 and CDR2 sequences are MNHEY and SVGEGT. CDR3 nucleotides: TGTGCCAGCAGACGGGGCAGGGGCGCAGATACGCAGTATTTT. Its protein is CASRRGRGADTQYF.

This clonotype was observed a handful of times. V gene TRBV7-3 combines with J gene TRBJ2-3, with TRBD1 as a possible D gene (5 bases). The CDR3 sequence is 13 residues long. Germline V lookup: CDR1 SGHTA, CDR2 FQGTGA. The ends were cut back, 5 bases at V and 4 bases at J, with 10 bases in the middle. DNA for the CDR3: TGTGCCAGCAGCGGGGAAGGGGCAGATACGCAGTATTTT. This encodes CASSGEGADTQYF.

This clonotype was observed a handful of times. The chain combines TRBV18 with TRBJ2-5; 9 nucleotides align to TRBD2. This CDR3 has 14 residues. Germline V gene data show CDR1 as KGHSH and CDR2 as LQKENI. V shed 4 bases, J shed 8 bases, and the junction held 8 bases outside the gene matches. CDR3 DNA sequence: TGTGCCAGCTCACAAGCGGGGGGCCATGAAACCCAGTACTTC. Its protein is CASSQAGGHETQYF.